Listed below are T cell receptor beta chains from one sample, sequenced in a study of cytomegalovirus exposure and HLA in healthy donors. Some clones are missing from TCRdb's copy, which holds only in-frame ones; the method was immunoSEQ multiplex PCR. The sample has some 150,000 clones, about nine tenths seen once. The source material was PBMCs. These receptors all stem from a woman aged 25 to 45 in good health and CMV-seropositive. The CDR3 runs from the conserved cysteine through the conserved F or W. The D gene is left open where the match is weak. Rows may omit the clone size; those that give it use once, few, many or a size class.

CDR3 | V | D | J | size
CASRLAFQGVAYNEQFF | TRBV23-1 | TRBD1 | TRBJ2-1 | NA
CASSLYGGADTQYF | TRBV7-8 | TRBD2 | TRBJ2-3 | few
CASSFGGGSYEQYF | TRBV5-1 | NA | TRBJ2-7 | NA
CASSLQANTEAFF | TRBV28 | NA | TRBJ1-1 | NA
CASSGGGNQPQHF | TRBV6-1 | NA | TRBJ1-5 | NA
CASSYSGGTYEQYF | TRBV6-6 | TRBD2 | TRBJ2-7 | NA
CASSLLQGAHEQYF | TRBV5-1 | NA | TRBJ2-7 | NA
CASSQDLGRGPDTQYF | TRBV4-1 | NA | TRBJ2-3 | NA
CASSLISGGAYEQYF | TRBV7-2 | TRBD2 | TRBJ2-7 | NA
CASRGQGHEKLFF | TRBV2 | TRBD1 | TRBJ1-4 | NA
CASSPAGGATDTQYF | TRBV18 | TRBD2 | TRBJ2-3 | NA
CASSPLDTGELFF | TRBV18 | NA | TRBJ2-2 | NA